This T cell receptor beta chain was profiled in a study of type 1 regulatory T cells. Study-level information: T-allo10 is an in vitro-generated, Tr1-enriched CD4 T cell product specific for alloantigen. Broader study findings: Tr1 cells had a more restricted TCR repertoire than non-Tr1 cells.

In TCRdb, the reads were re-called with MiXCR into one record per CDR3 protein. The table shows about 62,000 distinct CDR3 sequences, with 55% to 65% occurring only once. In the case of this clonotype: The antigen remains undetermined.

The V gene's germline CDR1 is DFQATT and CDR2 SNEGSKA (reference sequence). The CDR3 runs 16 residues. V lost 2 bases and J lost 8; bases outside the gene matches: 12. The genes are TRBV20-1 and TRBJ2-3; TRBD2 matches at 11 bases. The material sequenced was cultured non-Tr1 T cells, either the whole culture or a sorted T cell fraction (not recorded which). This receptor was taken from a human donor in good health. The CDR3 sequence is CSARQPTSGTQGTQYF. The CDR3 DNA reads as TGCAGTGCTAGACAGCCGACTAGCGGGACACAGGGTACGCAGTATTTT.